This TCR beta chain was obtained from a study of blood T cell repertoires in COVID-19. Whole-study context: The samples span acute and convalescent COVID-19 from the United States, Italy and Spain. T cells, B-cell-depleted T cells, or PBMCs provided the cDNA or gDNA that served as material.

Per the original data handling: It was from reference gene primer amplification that nucleated cell counts were estimated. This table comes from immunoSEQ multiplex PCR, and its TCRdb copy is limited to in-frame clones, with some not included. That table furnishes V, J and clone size, whereas the DNA furnished D and trimming. Of 150,000 to 200,000 clones listed, 88% are singletons. The CDR3 is made up of 12 amino acids. Trimming removed 6 bases from V and 8 bases from J, with 13 bases in between. Sequences were obtained from peripheral blood. The source is a man aged 60 to 69 with acute or convalescent COVID-19. This chain links TRBV12-3 or TRBV12-4 with TRBJ1-1; D is unresolved. This CDR3 is CASSRAGLEAFF. The CDR3 DNA is TGTGCCAGCAGCCGCGCGGGGTTAGAAGCTTTCTTT.